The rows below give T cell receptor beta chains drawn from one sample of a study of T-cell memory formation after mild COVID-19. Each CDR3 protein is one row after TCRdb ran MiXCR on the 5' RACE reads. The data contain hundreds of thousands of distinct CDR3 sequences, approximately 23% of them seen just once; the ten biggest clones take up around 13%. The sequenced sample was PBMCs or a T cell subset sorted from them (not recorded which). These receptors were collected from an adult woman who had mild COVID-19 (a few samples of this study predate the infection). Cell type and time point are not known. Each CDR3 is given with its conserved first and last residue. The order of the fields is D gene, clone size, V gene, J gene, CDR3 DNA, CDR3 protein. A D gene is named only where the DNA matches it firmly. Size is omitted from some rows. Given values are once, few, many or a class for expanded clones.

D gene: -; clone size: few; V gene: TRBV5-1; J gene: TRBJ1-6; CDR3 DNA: TGCGCCAGCAGCGGTACCCCGAGGGGCAGTGGGGGTTCACCCCTCCACTTT; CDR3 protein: CASSGTPRGSGGSPLHF
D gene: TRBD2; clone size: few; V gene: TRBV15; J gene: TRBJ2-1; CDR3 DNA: TGTGCCACCAGCAGAGATGGTTTGGGACTAGCGGGCAATGAGCAGTTCTTC; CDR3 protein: CATSRDGLGLAGNEQFF
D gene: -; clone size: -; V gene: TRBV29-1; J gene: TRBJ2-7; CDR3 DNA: TGCAGCGTTGGGGTTAGCCTGAGGGGGGAGCAGTACTTC; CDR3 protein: CSVGVSLRGEQYF
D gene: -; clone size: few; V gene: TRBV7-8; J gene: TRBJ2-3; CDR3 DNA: TGTGCCAGCAGCGCCCGCGAGGGCAGCGATACGCAGTATTTT; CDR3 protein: CASSAREGSDTQYF
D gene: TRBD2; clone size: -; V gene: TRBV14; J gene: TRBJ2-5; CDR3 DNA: TGTGCCAGCAGCCAAGATCTCGGGGGGGCTGATGAGACCCAGTACTTC; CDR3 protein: CASSQDLGGADETQYF
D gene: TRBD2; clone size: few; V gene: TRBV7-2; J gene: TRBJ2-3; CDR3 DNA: TGTGCCAGCAGCTCGCCGGGGCTAGCGGGGGGGAATACGCAGTATTTT; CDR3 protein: CASSSPGLAGGNTQYF
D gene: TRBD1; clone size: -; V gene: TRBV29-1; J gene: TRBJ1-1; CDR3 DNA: TGCAGCGTTGAAAGGACAGGGTCGCCTGAAGCTTTCTTT; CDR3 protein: CSVERTGSPEAFF
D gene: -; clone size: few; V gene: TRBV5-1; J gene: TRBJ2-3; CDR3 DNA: TGCGCCAGCAGCGATGACTACACAGATACGCAGTATTTT; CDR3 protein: CASSDDYTDTQYF
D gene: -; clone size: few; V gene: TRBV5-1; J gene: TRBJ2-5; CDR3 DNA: TGCGCCAGCAGCCCCGACGGCGGACAGACCCAGTACTTC; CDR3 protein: CASSPDGGQTQYF
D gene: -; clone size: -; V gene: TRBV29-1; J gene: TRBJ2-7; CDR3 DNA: TGCAGCGTTGAAACATACTCCTACGAGCAGTACTTC; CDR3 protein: CSVETYSYEQYF
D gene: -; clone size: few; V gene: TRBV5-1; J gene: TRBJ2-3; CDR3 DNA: TGCGCCAGCAGCTTGATAGGATCGTACAGCACAGATACGCAGTATTTT; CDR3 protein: CASSLIGSYSTDTQYF
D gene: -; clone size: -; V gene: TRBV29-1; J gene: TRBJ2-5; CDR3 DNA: TGCAGCGTTGGGCCTAGACTGTACCAAGAGACCCAGTACTTC; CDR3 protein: CSVGPRLYQETQYF
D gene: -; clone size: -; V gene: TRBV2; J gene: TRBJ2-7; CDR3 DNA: TGTGCCAGCAGTGAAGAAGGGATCAACTCCTACGAGCAGTACTTC; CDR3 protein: CASSEEGINSYEQYF
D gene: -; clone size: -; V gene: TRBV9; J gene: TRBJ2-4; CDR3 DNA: TGTGCCAGCAGCGGCGAGCAGGAGGGAGCCAGGTACTTC; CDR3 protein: CASSGEQEGARYF
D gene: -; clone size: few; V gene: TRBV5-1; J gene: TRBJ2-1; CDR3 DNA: TGCGCCAGCAGCTTGGGGGCCGGGGAGAATGAGCAGTTCTTC; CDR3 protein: CASSLGAGENEQFF
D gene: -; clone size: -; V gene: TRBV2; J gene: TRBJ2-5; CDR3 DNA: TGTGCCAGCAGTGAACCGCGAGTCGGGTTTGCGGGGTATCAAGAGACCCAGTACTTC; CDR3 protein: CASSEPRVGFAGYQETQYF
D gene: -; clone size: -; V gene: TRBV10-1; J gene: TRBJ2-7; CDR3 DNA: TGCGCCACCGACCCCCCGGCCAGCGGATCGTCCTACGAGCAGTACTTC; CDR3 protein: CATDPPASGSSYEQYF
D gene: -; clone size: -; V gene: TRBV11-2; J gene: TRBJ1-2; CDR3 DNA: TGTGCCAGCAGGCGAGGAAGGGACAACTATGGCTACACCTTC; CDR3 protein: CASRRGRDNYGYTF
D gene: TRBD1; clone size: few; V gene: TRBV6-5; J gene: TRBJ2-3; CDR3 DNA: TGTGCGACGTCCCCTGGGACAGGGAATCCGGATACGCAGTATTTT; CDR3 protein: CATSPGTGNPDTQYF
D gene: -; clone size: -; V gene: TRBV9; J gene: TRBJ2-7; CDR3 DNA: TGTGCCAGCAGCGTAATTGGCAGGGACGGCGAGCAGTACTTC; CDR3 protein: CASSVIGRDGEQYF
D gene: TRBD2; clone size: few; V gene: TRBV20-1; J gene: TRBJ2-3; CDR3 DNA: TGCAGTGCTAGAGATTTGGCTAGCGGGAGGCTCGCAGATACGCAGTATTTT; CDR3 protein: CSARDLASGRLADTQYF
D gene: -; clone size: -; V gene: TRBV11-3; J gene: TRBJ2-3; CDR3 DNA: TGTGCCAGCAGCGTCCGGGACGGCACAGATACGCAGTATTTT; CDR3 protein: CASSVRDGTDTQYF
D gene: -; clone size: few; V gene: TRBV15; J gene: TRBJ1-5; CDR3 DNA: TGTGCCACCAGCAGAGTCGTTTCGGGTCAGCCCCAGCATTTT; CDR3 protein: CATSRVVSGQPQHF
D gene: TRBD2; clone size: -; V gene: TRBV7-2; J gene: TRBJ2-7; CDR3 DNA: TGTGCCAGCAGCTCCGGGGGGGTGAATTCTTACTCCTACGAGCAGTACTTC; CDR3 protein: CASSSGGVNSYSYEQYF
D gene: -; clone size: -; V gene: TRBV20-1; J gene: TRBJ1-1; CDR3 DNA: TGCAGTGCTACCGGTGGCGCGGGGTACACTGAAGCTTTCTTT; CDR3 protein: CSATGGAGYTEAFF
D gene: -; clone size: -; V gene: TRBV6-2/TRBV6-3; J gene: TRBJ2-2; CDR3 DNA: TGTGCCAGCAGTTCCCTACTTTCCGGGACTCGCACCGGGGAGCTGTTTTTT; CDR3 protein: CASSSLLSGTRTGELFF
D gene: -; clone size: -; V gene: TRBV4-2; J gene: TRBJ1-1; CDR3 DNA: TGTGCCAGCAGCCAAGTGAGGGTTTTAGCAACTGAAGCTTTCTTT; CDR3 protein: CASSQVRVLATEAFF
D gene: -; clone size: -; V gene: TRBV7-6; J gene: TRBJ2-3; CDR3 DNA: TGTGCCAGCCGCTTGGCCGGGTTGGGCACAGATACGCAGTATTTT; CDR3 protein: CASRLAGLGTDTQYF
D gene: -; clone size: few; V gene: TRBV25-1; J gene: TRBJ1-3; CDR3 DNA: TGTGCCAGCAAAAGTCCTGGAAACACCATATATTTT; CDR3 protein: CASKSPGNTIYF
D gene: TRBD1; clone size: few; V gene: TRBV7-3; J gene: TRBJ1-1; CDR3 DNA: TGTGCCAGCAGCTTGGGACAGGTCATGAACACTGAAGCTTTCTTT; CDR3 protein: CASSLGQVMNTEAFF
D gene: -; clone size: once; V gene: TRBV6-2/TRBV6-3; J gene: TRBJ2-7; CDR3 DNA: TGTGCCAGCAGTTACTCGTCCCCGGTCGAGCAGTACTTC; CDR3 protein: CASSYSSPVEQYF
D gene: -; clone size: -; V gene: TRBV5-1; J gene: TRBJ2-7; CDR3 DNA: TGCGCCAGCAGCTTGGGAGGGTCCAACGAGCAGTACTTC; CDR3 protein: CASSLGGSNEQYF
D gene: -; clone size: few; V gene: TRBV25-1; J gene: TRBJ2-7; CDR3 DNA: TGTGCCAGCAGTGAATATAACAATCCCTACGAGCAGTACTTC; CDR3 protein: CASSEYNNPYEQYF
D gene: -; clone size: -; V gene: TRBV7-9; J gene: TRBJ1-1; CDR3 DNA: TGTGCCAGCAGCTTAGGACCGGTAACTGAAGCTTTCTTT; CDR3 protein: CASSLGPVTEAFF
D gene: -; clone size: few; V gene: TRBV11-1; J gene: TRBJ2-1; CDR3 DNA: TGTGCCAGCAGCCGGTTTAGGTCGTCAACGCACGATGAGCAGTTCTTC; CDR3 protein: CASSRFRSSTHDEQFF
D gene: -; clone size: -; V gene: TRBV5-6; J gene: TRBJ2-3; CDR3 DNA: TGTGCCAGCAGCGAGAGGGCAGATACGCAGTATTTT; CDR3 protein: CASSERADTQYF
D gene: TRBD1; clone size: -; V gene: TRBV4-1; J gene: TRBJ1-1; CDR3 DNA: TGCGCCAGCAGCGAACGGACAGGGATGAACACTGAAGCTTTCTTT; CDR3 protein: CASSERTGMNTEAFF
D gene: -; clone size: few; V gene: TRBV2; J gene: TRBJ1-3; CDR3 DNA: TGTGCCAGCAGCCGTCCCCTTCTGAACACCATATATTTT; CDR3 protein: CASSRPLLNTIYF
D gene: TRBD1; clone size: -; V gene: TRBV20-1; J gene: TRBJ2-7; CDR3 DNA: TGCAGTGCTACTACGACAGGGATGACTTACGAGCAGTACTTC; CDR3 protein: CSATTTGMTYEQYF
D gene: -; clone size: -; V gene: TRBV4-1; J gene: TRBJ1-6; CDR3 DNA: TGCGCCAGCAGCCAGAAGGGAGGGGGTGGCGTAAAGAGGTCACCCCTCCACTTT; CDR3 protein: CASSQKGGGGVKRSPLHF
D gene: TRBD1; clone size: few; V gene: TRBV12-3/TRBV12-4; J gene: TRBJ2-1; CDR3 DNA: TGTGCCAGCAGTACCCTGGGACAGGCGTATGAGCAGTTCTTC; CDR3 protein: CASSTLGQAYEQFF
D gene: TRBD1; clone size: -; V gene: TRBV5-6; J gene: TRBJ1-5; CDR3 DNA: TGTGCCAGCAGCCCCTATGGGGACAGCCTAAATCAGCCCCAGCATTTT; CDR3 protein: CASSPYGDSLNQPQHF
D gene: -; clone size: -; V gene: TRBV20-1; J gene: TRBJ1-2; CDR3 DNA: TGCAGTGCTAGAGATAGGGGGTACGGCTACACCTTC; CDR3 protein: CSARDRGYGYTF
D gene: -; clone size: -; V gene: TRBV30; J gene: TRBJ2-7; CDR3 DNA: TGTGCCTGGAGTGTAGGGGGTTACGAGCAGTACTTC; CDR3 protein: CAWSVGGYEQYF
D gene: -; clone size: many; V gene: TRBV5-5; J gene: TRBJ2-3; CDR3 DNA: TGTGCCAGCAGCTTGGTGGTTAGCACAGATACGCAGTATTTT; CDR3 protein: CASSLVVSTDTQYF
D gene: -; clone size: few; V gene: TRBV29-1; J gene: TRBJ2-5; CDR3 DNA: TGCAGCGTAAAGCAACAGGGCCCTCAAGAGACCCAGTACTTC; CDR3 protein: CSVKQQGPQETQYF
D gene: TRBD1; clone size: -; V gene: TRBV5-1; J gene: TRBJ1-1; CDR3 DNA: TGTGCCAGCAGTTTATCTGGACAGGGGAACACTGAAGCTTTCTTT; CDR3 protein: CASSLSGQGNTEAFF
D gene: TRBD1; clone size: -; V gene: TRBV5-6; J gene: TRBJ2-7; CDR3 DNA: TGTGCCAGCAGTAGGACAGGGATCAGCTCCTACGAGCAGTACTTC; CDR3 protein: CASSRTGISSYEQYF
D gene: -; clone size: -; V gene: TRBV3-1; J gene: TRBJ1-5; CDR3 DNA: TGTGCCAGCAGCCGCGGAGACATGGGTCAGCCCCAGCATTTT; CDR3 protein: CASSRGDMGQPQHF
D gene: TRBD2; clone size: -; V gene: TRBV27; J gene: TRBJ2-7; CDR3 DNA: TGTGCCAGCAGTAAGCATAGCGGGCTTGTGGGGAGCGAGCAGTACTTC; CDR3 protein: CASSKHSGLVGSEQYF
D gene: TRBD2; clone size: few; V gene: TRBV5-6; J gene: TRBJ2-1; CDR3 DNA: TGTGCCAGCAGCTCACCTTCGCGGGAGGGCCAAAAGGAGCAGTTCTTC; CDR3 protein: CASSSPSREGQKEQFF
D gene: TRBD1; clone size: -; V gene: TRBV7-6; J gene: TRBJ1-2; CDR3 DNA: TGTGCCAGCAGCGCCCGACCCGGGACAGAGGATTATGGCTACACCTTC; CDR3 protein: CASSARPGTEDYGYTF
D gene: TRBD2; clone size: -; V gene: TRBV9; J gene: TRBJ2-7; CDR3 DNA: TGTGCCAGCAGCCCAAGCCTACTAGCGTACGAGCAGTACTTC; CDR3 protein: CASSPSLLAYEQYF